These 13 T cell receptor beta chains originate from one sample sequenced in a study of T cell repertoires in cytomegalovirus infection (dated by TCRdb to the late 2010s). The run used an Illumina HiSeq 1500. TCRdb trimmed public reads at Q25 via fastp, called clones via MiXCR and kept in-frame beta chains. Identical CDR3 protein sequences are pooled into one entry, listed with their most common genes and DNA. The sample yields about 740,000 distinct CDR3 sequences; under 40% were counted once. The top ten clones comprise 2.8% of the sample. Sequencing input: PBMCs. Source of these receptors: a human donor in good health (CMV status not recorded). Some clones in this sample may be carry-over from other donors' samples.

This clonotype was recorded many times. The chain joins TRBV7-3 to TRBJ1-6; TRBD1 might be the D (5 bases). With 5 bases removed from V and 4 bases from J, the gap between germline ends came to 9 bases. This CDR3 contains 14 residues. Per germline, CDR1 SGHTA and CDR2 FQGTGA. The CDR3: CASSLGGYNSPLHF. The CDR3 nucleotides read TGTGCCAGCAGCCTTGGGGGGTATAATTCACCCCTCCACTTT.

In this sample, this clonotype turned up many times. This chain joins TRBV7-8 and TRBJ1-2; TRBD1 is a possible D gene (6 bases). Per germline, CDR1 SGHVS and CDR2 FQNEAQ. Trimming left V 5 bases short and J 1 base short, with 17 bases between. This CDR3 comprises 16 residues. DNA of the CDR3: TGTGCCAGCAGCGACAGAGGACAGCCTCTTAACTATGGCTACACCTTC. Its protein product is CASSDRGQPLNYGYTF.

The chain couples TRBV12-3 or TRBV12-4 to TRBJ2-7; TRBD2 agrees at 10 bases. J lost 2 bases, V lost 2 bases, and 3 bases had no gene match. The length of the CDR3 is 15 residues. The CDR3 nucleotides read TGTGCCAGCAGTTTACCAAGCGGGAGGGCCTACGAGCAGTACTTC. Its translation is CASSLPSGRAYEQYF.

The genes are TRBV7-3 and TRBJ1-6, with D maybe TRBD1 (6 bases). Germline V gene data show CDR1 as SGHTA and CDR2 as FQGTGA. This CDR3 has 13 amino acids. The V and J ends lost 5 bases and 9 bases respectively, with 11 bases between them. The CDR3 protein is CASSPSQGSPLHF. CDR3 in DNA: TGTGCCAGCAGCCCCTCACAGGGTTCACCCCTCCACTTT.

A note on this clonotype: A much larger clone differs from this one at a single base, so this may be a read error. Because it lacks the conserved phenylalanine or tryptophan at the end, this CDR3 is likely a read error. The V and J genes are TRBV7-2 and TRBJ2-1; D gene ambiguous. Looked up from germline, CDR1 is SGHTA and CDR2 is FQGNSA. V lost 2 bases and J lost 2, with 7 bases in between. The CDR3 covers 14 residues. In DNA form, the CDR3 reads TGTGCCAGCAGCTTAAACCCCACCTACAATGAGCAGTTCTTA. Residues: CASSLNPTYNEQFL.

V gene TRBV10-3 combines with J gene TRBJ1-2, with D uncertain. The CDR3 is 12 residues long. V lost 4 bases and J lost 8, with 11 bases in between. Per the germline V gene, CDR1 is ENHRY and CDR2 is SYGVKD. CDR3 residues: CAISVSQRGYTF. For the CDR3, the DNA is TGTGCCATCAGTGTATCCCAGCGGGGCTACACCTTC.

The genes are TRBV11-2 and TRBJ2-1; tentatively, D is TRBD1 or TRBD2 (5 bases each). The CDR3 totals 17 residues. V was clipped by 2 bases and J by 2 bases, with 16 bases between them. Germline V CDR1 and CDR2: SGHAT, FQNNGV. CDR3 region: CASSLTRDGLTYNEQFF. The CDR3, as DNA: TGTGCCAGCAGCTTAACTAGGGACGGGCTAACCTACAATGAGCAGTTCTTC.

The chain is built from TRBV20-1 and TRBJ1-5, with TRBD1 matching 7 bases. Germline CDR1 and CDR2: DFQATT and SNEGSKA (reference sequence). The CDR3 contains 15 residues. Trimming cost V 3 bases and J 1 base; bases outside gene matches: 6. The CDR3 nucleotides are TGCAGTGCTAGTTTCAACAGGGGAAGCAATCAGCCCCAGCATTTT. Translating gives CSASFNRGSNQPQHF.

The rearrangement joins TRBV7-9 to TRBJ2-2; 10 bases line up with TRBD1. The CDR3 contains 16 residues. Germline values: CDR1 SEHNR, CDR2 FQNEAQ (reference sequence). The V and J ends lost 5 bases and 5 bases, in that order; junction bases with no gene match: 8. The CDR3, as DNA: TGTGCCAGCAGCCCACCCGGGACAGGGGAAACCGGGGAGCTGTTTTTT. Translated: CASSPPGTGETGELFF.

This clonotype was detected many times. V gene TRBV7-2 combines with J gene TRBJ1-5; 8 bases align to TRBD1. The length of the CDR3 is 16 residues. Germline V gene data show CDR1 as SGHTA and CDR2 as FQGNSA. After removal of 3 bases from V and 2 bases from J, the junction contained 6 bases not matched to a gene. CDR3 in DNA: TGTGCCAGCAGCTTGGGCAGGGGGCCTGGCAATCAGCCCCAGCATTTT. Translated, it gives CASSLGRGPGNQPQHF.

The gene calls are TRBV5-6 and TRBJ2-2, with 11 bases lining up with TRBD2. V lost 2 bases and J lost 6; bases outside the gene matches: 9. The CDR3 loop spans 17 amino acids. Germline V lookup: CDR1 SGHDT, CDR2 YYEEEE. As DNA, the CDR3 is TGTGCCAGCAGCTTTAAAACTAGCGGGAGTAGGGCCGGGGAGCTGTTTTTT. Protein: CASSFKTSGSRAGELFF. Variable domain in full (rest from reference TRBV5-6 and TRBJ2-2): DAGVTQSPTHLIKTRGQQVTLRCSPKSGHDTVSWYQQALGQGPQFIFQYYEEEERQRGNFPDRFSGHQFPNYSSELNVNALLLGDSALYLCASSFKTSGSRAGELFFGEGSRLTVL.

The gene calls are TRBV7-2 and TRBJ2-3, with a weak D call TRBD1 (6 bases). This CDR3 has 16 residues. V was pared by 2 bases and J by 3 bases, with 15 bases between. Germline-derived CDR1 and CDR2 are SGHTA and FQGNSA. This CDR3 reads CASSLTGTLGTDTQYF. The CDR3 DNA is TGTGCCAGCAGCTTAACCGGGACACTCGGGACAGATACGCAGTATTTT.

This clonotype was seen at least ten times. The chain links TRBV7-6 to TRBJ2-1; 9 bases map to TRBD1. Germline V CDR1 and CDR2: SGHVS, FNYEAQ. The CDR3 totals 16 residues. After removal of 4 bases from V and 10 bases from J, the junction contained 14 bases not matched to a gene. CDR3 nucleotides: TGTGCCAGCAGCTCGAACAGGGACAGGGCCTTCCCAGAGCAGTTCTTC. As protein: CASSSNRDRAFPEQFF.